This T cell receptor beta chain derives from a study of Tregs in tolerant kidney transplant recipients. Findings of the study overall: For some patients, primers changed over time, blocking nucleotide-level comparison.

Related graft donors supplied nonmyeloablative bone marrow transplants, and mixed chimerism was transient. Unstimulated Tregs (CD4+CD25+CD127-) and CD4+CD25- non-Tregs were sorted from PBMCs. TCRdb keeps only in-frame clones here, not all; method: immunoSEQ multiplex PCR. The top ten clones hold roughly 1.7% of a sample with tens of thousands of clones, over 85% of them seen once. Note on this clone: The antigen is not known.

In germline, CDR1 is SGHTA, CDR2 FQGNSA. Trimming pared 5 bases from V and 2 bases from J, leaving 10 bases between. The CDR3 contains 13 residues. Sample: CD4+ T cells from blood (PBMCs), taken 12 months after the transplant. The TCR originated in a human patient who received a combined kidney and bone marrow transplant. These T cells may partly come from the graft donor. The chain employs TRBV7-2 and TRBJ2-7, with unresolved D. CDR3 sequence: CASSPPVPYEQYF. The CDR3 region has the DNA TGTGCCAGCAGCCCCCCCGTCCCCTACGAGCAGTACTTC. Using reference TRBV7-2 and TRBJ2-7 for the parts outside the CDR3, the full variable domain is GAGVSQSPSNKVTEKGKDVELRCDPISGHTALYWYRQSLGQGLEFLIYFQGNSAPDKSGLPSDRFSAERTGGSVSTLTIQRTQQEDSAVYLCASSPPVPYEQYFGPGTRLTVT.